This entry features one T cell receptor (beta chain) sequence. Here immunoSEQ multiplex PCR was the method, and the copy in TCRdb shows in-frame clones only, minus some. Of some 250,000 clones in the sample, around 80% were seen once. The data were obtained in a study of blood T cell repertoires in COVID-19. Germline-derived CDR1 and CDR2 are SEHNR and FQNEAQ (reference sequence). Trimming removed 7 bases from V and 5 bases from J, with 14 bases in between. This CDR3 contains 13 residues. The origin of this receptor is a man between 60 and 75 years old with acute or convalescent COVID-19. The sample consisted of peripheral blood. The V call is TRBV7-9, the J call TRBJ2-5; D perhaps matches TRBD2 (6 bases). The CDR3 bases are TGTGCCAGCACGTACCCGGGGGTGGAGACCCAGTACTTC. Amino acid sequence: CASTYPGVETQYF.